A selection of T cell receptor beta chains follows, all from one sample in a study of control samples from healthy donors and cancer patients. Generated by immunoSEQ multiplex PCR, the TCRdb table keeps only in-frame clones and is missing some. This table has some 130,000 clones, around nine tenths appearing once. Specimen: blood. These TCRs come from a man aged 25-45 years in good health. The CDR3 runs from the conserved cysteine through the conserved F or W. A D gene is named only where the DNA matches it firmly. Expanded clones are given a class, and other clones once, few, many or no size at all.

V	D	size	J	DNA	CDR3
TRBV18	TRBD1	.	TRBJ1-1	TGTGCCAGCTCACGGGGGGACAGCCAGAACACTGAAGCTTTCTTT	CASSRGDSQNTEAFF
TRBV6-5	TRBD2	.	TRBJ2-7	TGTGCCAGCAGTCCAGCGGGAGTCTCCTACGAGCAGTACTTC	CASSPAGVSYEQYF
TRBV19	.	.	TRBJ2-5	TGTGCCAGTGGACGGGGTAGGGAGACCCAGTACTTC	CASGRGRETQYF
TRBV28	TRBD2	.	TRBJ2-1	TGTGCCAGCAGTTTATTGAGCGGGAGTTGGAATGAGCAGTTCTTC	CASSLLSGSWNEQFF
TRBV29-1	.	.	TRBJ2-7	TGCAGCGTTGGGGATGAGAACGAGCAGTACTTC	CSVGDENEQYF
TRBV29-1	.	.	TRBJ1-1	TGCAGCGTTGATTCAGGGTTGAACACTGAAGCTTTCTTT	CSVDSGLNTEAFF
TRBV6-4	.	.	TRBJ1-5	TGTGCCAGGGTCAAGCCCCAGCATTTT	CARVKPQHF
TRBV2	TRBD2	.	TRBJ2-2	TGTGCCAGCAGTGAGGGGACTAGCGGGACCGGGGAGCTGTTTTTT	CASSEGTSGTGELFF
TRBV28	.	.	TRBJ1-2	TGTGCCAGCAGTTTACCGGGGGACTATGGCTACACCTTC	CASSLPGDYGYTF
TRBV20-1	TRBD1	.	TRBJ1-6	TGCAGTGCTAGTTCTTGGGACAGAAGAAATTCACCCCTCCACTTT	CSASSWDRRNSPLHF
TRBV19	.	.	TRBJ1-3	TGTGCCAGTAGTATTATCGGAAACACCATATATTTT	CASSIIGNTIYF
TRBV19	.	.	TRBJ1-2	TGTGCCAGTAGTAAAGACCCGTATGGCTACACCTTC	CASSKDPYGYTF
TRBV6-6	.	.	TRBJ2-7	TGTGCCAGCCGACCTGATCCCTCCTCCTACGAGCAGTACTTC	CASRPDPSSYEQYF
TRBV5-6	TRBD1	.	TRBJ2-2	TGTGCCAGCAGCTTGAATTTTGGACAGGGGAACACCGGGGAGCTGTTTTTT	CASSLNFGQGNTGELFF
TRBV28	.	.	TRBJ1-5	TGTGCCAGCAGTTTAGGAGGGGGGTGGAATCAGCCCCAGCATTTT	CASSLGGGWNQPQHF
TRBV19	TRBD1	.	TRBJ2-1	TGTGCCAGTAGTTCAACAGGGGGCAATGAGCAGTTCTTC	CASSSTGGNEQFF
TRBV6-1	.	.	TRBJ1-3	TGTGCCAGCAGTGGACCCCAAACTGAGGGCTCTGGAAACACCATATATTTT	CASSGPQTEGSGNTIYF
TRBV18	.	.	TRBJ2-7	TGTGCCAGCTCACCAGAAGGTTACGAGCAGTACTTC	CASSPEGYEQYF
TRBV15	.	once	TRBJ2-6	TGTGCCACCAGCACAGGGTCTGGGGCCAACGTCCTGACTTTC	CATSTGSGANVLTF
TRBV11-3	.	.	TRBJ2-5	TGTGCCAGCAGCAGATTCAGCGGGACAGTTCAAGAGACCCAGTACTTC	CASSRFSGTVQETQYF
TRBV12-3/TRBV12-4	.	.	TRBJ2-1	TGTGCCAGCAGTATCAAGGAGCAGTTCTTC	CASSIKEQFF
TRBV14	.	once	TRBJ1-4	TGTGCCAGCAGCCCATTATTCTGGGGGAGGAATGAAAAACTGTTTTTT	CASSPLFWGRNEKLFF
TRBV5-5	.	.	TRBJ2-1	TGTGCCAGCAGCGAACAGCAGAATGAGCAGTTCTTC	CASSEQQNEQFF
TRBV3-1/TRBV3-2	.	.	TRBJ1-1	TGTGCCAGCAGCCGATCTGGGCAAGCTTTCTTT	CASSRSGQAFF